The 16 T cell receptor beta chains given below trace back to one sample, sequenced in a study of blood T cells in healthy people across ages (dated by TCRdb to between 2014 and 2017). Library preparation employed 5' RACE. The sequencer listed for this sample is Illumina HiSeq 2500. A second PCR of 7 to 11 cycles was run with a J-beta primer mix and a sample-barcoded 5' primer. TCRdb cleaned the public reads at Q25 with fastp, built clones with MiXCR and kept in-frame beta chains. Every entry covers one CDR3 protein and lists the most common genes and DNA from its rows. The sample data list more than 1.4 million distinct CDR3 sequences, and roughly 40% of these were observed just once. Of the sample, 7.9% falls within the top ten clones. Sequenced sample: blood. Receptors originate from a woman under 30 in good health.

This clonotype was observed a handful of times. The chain links TRBV10-1 to TRBJ1-2; D is unresolved. The CDR3 loop spans 12 amino acids. Germline assignment: CDR1 WNHNN and CDR2 SYGVQD (reference sequence). Trimming removed 0 bases at V and 7 bases at J, with 6 bases between. The CDR3 region has the DNA TGCGCCAGCAGTGAGTCGGCCGCTGGCTACACCTTC. This sequence encodes CASSESAAGYTF.

This sequence joins TRBV5-1 and TRBJ2-4, with 10 bases aligning to TRBD1. Germline-derived CDR1 and CDR2 are SGHRS and YFSETQ. J was trimmed by 1 base and V by 3 bases; bases with no gene match: 10. The CDR3 runs 18 residues. The DNA for the CDR3 is TGCGCCAGCAGCTACTCGGGCGGACAGGGGGATGCCAAAAACATTCAGTACTTC. Translated, it gives CASSYSGGQGDAKNIQYF.

The chain has TRBV20-1 and TRBJ2-3; TRBD2 matches at 9 bases. The CDR3 covers 17 residues. Trimming took 5 bases from V and 2 from J; bases not matched to a gene: 14. Germline V CDR1 and CDR2: DFQATT, SNEGSKA (reference sequence). CDR3 nucleotides: TGCAGTGCTCGCCAAGGGAGCGGGGGGCAGCCCACAGATACGCAGTATTTT. This translates into CSARQGSGGQPTDTQYF.

The rearrangement joins TRBV6-5 to TRBJ2-2; TRBD2 might be the D (5 bases). The CDR3 spans 15 residues. Germline V gives CDR1 MNHEY, CDR2 SVGAGI. The V gene lost 6 bases and the J gene lost 1 base, with 12 bases spanning the gap. CDR3 sequence reads: CASSRFRGNTGELFF. The CDR3 DNA sequence: TGTGCCAGCAGCCGATTCCGGGGGAACACCGGGGAGCTGTTTTTT.

This clonotype came up a few times. The V call is TRBV12-3 or TRBV12-4, the J call TRBJ1-2; D is ambiguous. Trimming stripped 1 base from V and 6 bases from J, with 18 bases between. The CDR3 runs 16 residues. The CDR3: CASSLVPGLVQHGYTF. In DNA, the CDR3 is TGTGCCAGCAGTTTAGTGCCGGGCCTTGTTCAGCATGGCTACACCTTC.

The V and J genes are TRBV5-1 and TRBJ2-6; D may be TRBD1 or TRBD2 (5 bases each). The CDR3 spans 16 residues. Trimming removed 1 base at V and 4 bases at J, with 12 bases between. CDR1 is SGHRS and CDR2 is YFSETQ in the germline V gene. The CDR3 DNA is TGCGCCAGCAGCTTGCCCCGGGACCAAGGGGCCAACGTCCTGACTTTC. It encodes CASSLPRDQGANVLTF.

This clonotype was picked up many times. The rearrangement uses TRBV29-1 and TRBJ2-7; 7 nucleotides line up with TRBD1. The ends lost 6 bases at V and 2 bases at J; junction bases unmatched: 7. The CDR3 has 13 residues. Germline lookup yields CDR1 SQVTM and CDR2 ANQGSEA. The CDR3 here is CSVERDSPYEQYF. DNA for the CDR3: TGCAGCGTCGAGAGGGACAGTCCCTACGAGCAGTACTTC.

V and J are TRBV5-5 and TRBJ1-1; possibly TRBD1 for D (6 bases). V was cut by 4 bases and J by 0 bases, with 13 bases left in between. Germline CDR1 is SGHKS and CDR2 is YYEKEE (reference sequence). The CDR3 contains 15 residues. This CDR3 is CASSMPGTLNTEAFF. The DNA of the CDR3 is TGTGCCAGCAGCATGCCCGGGACACTGAACACTGAAGCTTTCTTT.

The rearrangement links TRBV6-5 to TRBJ2-1; D ambiguous. Trimming pared 2 bases from V and 5 bases from J, leaving 7 bases between. The CDR3 extends over 13 amino acids. Looked up from germline, CDR1 is MNHEY and CDR2 is SVGAGI. CDR3 amino acids: CASSYVVNNEQFF. The CDR3, as DNA: TGTGCCAGCAGTTACGTAGTTAACAATGAGCAGTTCTTC.

This chain uses TRBV10-2 with TRBJ1-6; tentative D call: TRBD1 (5 bases). The CDR3 totals 13 residues. V lost 7 bases to trimming and J lost 8 bases, with 12 bases between them. Germline V gene data show CDR1 as WSHSY and CDR2 as SAAADI. For the CDR3, the DNA is TGCGCCAGCAAGGGACCGAGTGATTCACCCCTCCACTTT. It encodes CASKGPSDSPLHF.

This rearrangement joins TRBV20-1 to TRBJ1-1; a possible D gene is TRBD1 (6 bases). Per germline, CDR1 DFQATT and CDR2 SNEGSKA (reference sequence). V dropped 3 bases and J dropped 4 bases, with 12 bases sitting between them. This CDR3 has 13 residues. The CDR3 loop is CSARRGGGTEAFF. The CDR3 region has the DNA TGCAGTGCTAGGAGGGGGGGCGGCACTGAAGCTTTCTTT.

The rearrangement links TRBV7-2 to TRBJ1-1, with D perhaps TRBD1 (5 bases). From germline, CDR1 is SGHTA and CDR2 FQGNSA. The CDR3 contains 15 residues. The V gene lost 2 bases and the J gene lost 1 base, with 11 bases spanning the gap. The chain's CDR3 is CASSLLGRRNTEAFF. CDR3 nucleotide sequence: TGTGCCAGCAGCTTATTGGGGCGAAGGAACACTGAAGCTTTCTTT.

This chain connects TRBV10-3 to TRBJ1-1; D unclear. Germline CDR1 reads ENHRY; CDR2 reads SYGVKD. Trimming removed 7 bases at V and 1 base at J, with 13 bases between. The CDR3 is made up of 14 amino acids. This CDR3 is CAITPDGKNTEAFF. As DNA, the CDR3 is TGTGCCATCACCCCAGACGGAAAGAACACTGAAGCTTTCTTT.

In this sample, this clonotype turned up a few times. The V and J genes are TRBV20-1 and TRBJ1-2; D not certain. The CDR3 sequence is 13 residues long. V was clipped by 0 bases and J by 8 bases, with 13 bases between them. Germline CDR1 reads DFQATT; CDR2 reads SNEGSKA (reference sequence). CDR3 region: CSARDGTVGGYTF. The CDR3 DNA is TGCAGTGCTAGAGATGGCACAGTGGGGGGCTACACCTTC.

The V and J genes are TRBV5-1 and TRBJ1-5; 7 bases line up with TRBD1. There are 14 residues in the CDR3. Germline CDR1 and CDR2: SGHRS and YFSETQ. The V segment lost 0 bases and the J segment 7 bases; nucleotides outside the gene matches: 4. CDR3 DNA sequence: TGCGCCAGCAGCTTGGAGGGGGCAGGACAGCCCCAGCATTTT. Protein product: CASSLEGAGQPQHF.

V usage is TRBV6-5 and J usage is TRBJ1-2, with a weak D call TRBD1 (6 bases). Per the germline V gene, CDR1 is MNHEY and CDR2 is SVGAGI. Trimming stripped 0 bases from V and 6 bases from J, with 11 bases between. The CDR3 covers 14 residues. The CDR3 reads CASSYSTSGDGYTF. CDR3 coding DNA: TGTGCCAGCAGTTACTCCACTTCAGGGGATGGCTACACCTTC.